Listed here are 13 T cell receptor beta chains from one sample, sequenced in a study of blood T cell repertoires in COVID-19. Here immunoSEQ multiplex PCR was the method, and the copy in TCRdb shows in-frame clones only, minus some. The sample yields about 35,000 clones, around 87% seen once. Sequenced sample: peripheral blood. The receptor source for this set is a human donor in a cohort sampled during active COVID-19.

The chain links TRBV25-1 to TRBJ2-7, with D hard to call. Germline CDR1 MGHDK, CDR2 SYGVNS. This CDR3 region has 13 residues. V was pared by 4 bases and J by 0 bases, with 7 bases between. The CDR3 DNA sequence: TGTGCCAGCAGTGTCGCCGGCTCCTACGAGCAGTACTTC. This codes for CASSVAGSYEQYF.

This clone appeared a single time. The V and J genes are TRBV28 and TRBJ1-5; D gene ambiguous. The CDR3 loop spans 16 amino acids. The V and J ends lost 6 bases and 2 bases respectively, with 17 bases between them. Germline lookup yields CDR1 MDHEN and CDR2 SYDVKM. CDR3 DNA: TGTGCCAGCAGGCTCGACCGGGGAGCTGGCAATCAGCCCCAGCATTTT. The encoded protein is CASRLDRGAGNQPQHF.

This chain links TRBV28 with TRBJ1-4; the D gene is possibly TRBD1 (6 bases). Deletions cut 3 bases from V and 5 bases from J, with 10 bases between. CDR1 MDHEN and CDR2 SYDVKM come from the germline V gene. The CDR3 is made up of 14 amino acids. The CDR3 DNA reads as TGTGCCAGCAGTTTTTGGCAGGGGAATGAAAAACTGTTTTTT. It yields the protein CASSFWQGNEKLFF.

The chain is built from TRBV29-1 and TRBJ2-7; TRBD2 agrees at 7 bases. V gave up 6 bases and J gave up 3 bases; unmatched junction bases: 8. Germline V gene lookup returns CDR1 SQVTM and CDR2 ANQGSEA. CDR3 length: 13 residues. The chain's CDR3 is CSVLEASGYEQYF. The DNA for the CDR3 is TGCAGCGTGTTGGAGGCTAGCGGCTACGAGCAGTACTTC.

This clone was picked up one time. The CDR3, as DNA: TGCGCCAGCAGCCAAGAGGGAGGGGACGACGAGCAGTACTTC. Its protein is CASSQEGGDDEQYF. V gene TRBV4-1 combines with J gene TRBJ2-7; TRBD2 matches 7 bases. The germline V gene has CDR1 MGHRA and CDR2 YSYEKL. V shed 0 bases and J 5 bases; nucleotides not matched to a gene: 4. This CDR3 has 14 residues.

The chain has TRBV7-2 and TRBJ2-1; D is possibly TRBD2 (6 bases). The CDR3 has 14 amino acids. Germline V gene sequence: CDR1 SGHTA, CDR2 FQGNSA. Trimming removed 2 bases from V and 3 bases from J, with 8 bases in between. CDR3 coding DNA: TGTGCCAGCAGCTTATACGGGGGCTACAATGAGCAGTTCTTC. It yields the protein CASSLYGGYNEQFF. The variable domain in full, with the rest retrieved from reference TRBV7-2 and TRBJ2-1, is GAGVSQSPSNKVTEKGKDVELRCDPISGHTALYWYRQSLGQGLEFLIYFQGNSAPDKSGLPSDRFSAERTGGSVSTLTIQRTQQEDSAVYLCASSLYGGYNEQFFGPGTRLTVL.

The CDR3 DNA reads as TGTGCCAGCAGTTCACAGGGACGAAACACCATATATTTT. Translating gives CASSSQGRNTIYF. V usage is TRBV7-2 and J usage is TRBJ1-3; tentative D call: TRBD1 (6 bases). CDR1 is SGHTA and CDR2 is FQGNSA in the germline V gene. The CDR3 has 13 residues. Trimming removed 6 bases from V and 5 bases from J, with 11 bases in between.

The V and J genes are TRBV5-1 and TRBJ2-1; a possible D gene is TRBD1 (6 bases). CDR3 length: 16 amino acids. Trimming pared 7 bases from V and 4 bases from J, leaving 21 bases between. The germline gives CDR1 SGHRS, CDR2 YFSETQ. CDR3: CASAGGTYDPYNEQFF. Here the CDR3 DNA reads TGCGCCAGCGCTGGGGGCACCTATGACCCATACAATGAGCAGTTCTTC.

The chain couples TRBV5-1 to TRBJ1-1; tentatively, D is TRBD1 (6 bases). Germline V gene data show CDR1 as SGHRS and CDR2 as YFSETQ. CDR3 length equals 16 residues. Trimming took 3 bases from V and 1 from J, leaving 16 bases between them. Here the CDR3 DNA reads TGCGCCAGCAGCTCATATCAGGGGTTGGGGAACACTGAAGCTTTCTTT. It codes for CASSSYQGLGNTEAFF.

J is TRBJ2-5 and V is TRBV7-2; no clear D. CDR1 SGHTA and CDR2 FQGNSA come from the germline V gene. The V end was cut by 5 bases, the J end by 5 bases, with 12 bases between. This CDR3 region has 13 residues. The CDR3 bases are TGTGCCAGCAGCCCTACCTTAGAGGAGACCCAGTACTTC. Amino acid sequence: CASSPTLEETQYF.

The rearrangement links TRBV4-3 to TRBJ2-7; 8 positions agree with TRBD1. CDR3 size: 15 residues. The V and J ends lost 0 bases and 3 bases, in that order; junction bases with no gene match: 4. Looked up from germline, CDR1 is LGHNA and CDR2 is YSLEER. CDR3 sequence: CASSQEVRGLYEQYF. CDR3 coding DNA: TGCGCCAGCAGCCAAGAGGTCAGGGGGCTCTACGAGCAGTACTTC.

The CDR3 reads CASSFGHEQFF. The CDR3 nucleotides are TGTGCCAGCAGTTTCGGTCATGAGCAGTTCTTC. The genes are TRBV12-3 or TRBV12-4 and TRBJ2-1, with D unresolved. This CDR3 is 11 amino acids long. Trimming pared 3 bases from V and 8 bases from J, leaving 5 bases between.

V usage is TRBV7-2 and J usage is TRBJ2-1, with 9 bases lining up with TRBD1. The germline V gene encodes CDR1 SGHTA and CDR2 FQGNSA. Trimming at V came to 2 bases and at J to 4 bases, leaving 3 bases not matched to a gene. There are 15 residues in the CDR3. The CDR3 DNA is TGTGCCAGCAGCTTAATCGGACAGGGGTACAATGAGCAGTTCTTC. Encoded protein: CASSLIGQGYNEQFF.